The entry that follows covers one TCR beta chain sequence. Its antigen is unknown. Trimming removed 4 bases from V and 3 bases from J; junction bases left unmatched: 4. The CDR3 runs 14 residues. CDR1 is SGHTA and CDR2 is FQGTGA in the germline V gene. This sample stems from a study of cytomegalovirus exposure and HLA in healthy donors. The study, taken as a whole, reports: Rare sequences made up most TCRs, while some public TCRs were found in many donors. The study flagged fewer than 200 TCR beta chains as cytomegalovirus-associated.

PCR amplification relied on 60 Vbeta primers (plus 13 Jbeta primers). The method was immunoSEQ multiplex PCR; TCRdb's version includes in-frame clones alone and lacks a portion of them. The sample lists some 130,000 clones, around three quarters seen once, with about 1.8% in the top ten. What was sequenced was PBMCs. The J gene is TRBJ1-1, the V gene TRBV7-3; 8 bases map to TRBD1. This sequence was found in a woman aged 45-65 years in good health and CMV-seronegative. The CDR3 coding sequence is TGTGCCAGCAGCTCCACAGGGGGAGACACTGAAGCTTTCTTT. It encodes CASSSTGGDTEAFF.